Below are 10 T cell receptor beta chains sequenced from a single sample in a study of T cells after yellow fever vaccination (dated by TCRdb to about 2019). Library preparation used 5' RACE. Sequencing instrument: Illumina HiSeq 2500. The raw public data were reprocessed by TCRdb itself: fastp quality trimming at Q25, MiXCR clonotype calling, in-frame beta chains only. Every CDR3 protein is listed once, alongside the most common genes and DNA of its rows. Present in this sample are approximately 610,000 distinct CDR3 sequences, less than 20% of which were seen just once. The biggest ten clones account for 15% to 20% of the sample. In light of the paper, this sample's treatment or condition label describes: live attenuated yellow fever vaccine strain. This specimen was PBMCs, taken about 5 days after the first yellow fever vaccination. The receptors stem from a man aged 18 to 29 who received the YFV17D yellow fever vaccine.

The gene calls are TRBV7-2 and TRBJ2-2, with D perhaps TRBD1 (5 bases). This CDR3 region has 13 residues. Per the germline V gene, CDR1 is SGHTA and CDR2 is FQGNSA. V gave up 7 bases and J gave up 3 bases, with 9 bases separating them. The CDR3 nucleotides are TGTGCCAGCACCAAGGGGTACACCGGGGAGCTGTTTTTT. It is translated as CASTKGYTGELFF.

This chain uses TRBV2 with TRBJ1-5, with a weak D call TRBD1 (5 bases). The CDR3 has 14 amino acids. The germline CDR1 and CDR2 sequences are SNHLY and FYNNEI. The V end was cut by 3 bases, the J end by 5 bases, with 11 bases between. CDR3 nucleotide sequence: TGTGCCAGCAGTGAGGCGGCGGGGGATCAGCCCCAGCATTTT. Protein product: CASSEAAGDQPQHF.

The gene calls are TRBV5-4 and TRBJ1-6, with D perhaps matching TRBD1 (5 bases). Germline V lookup: CDR1 SGHNT, CDR2 YYREEE (reference sequence). This CDR3 contains 16 residues. The V gene lost 1 base and the J gene lost 0 bases, with 8 bases spanning the gap. CDR3 amino acids: CASSLRGSSYNSPLHF. The DNA for the CDR3 is TGTGCCAGCAGCTTGCGGGGGAGCTCCTATAATTCACCCCTCCACTTT.

This clonotype was counted between two and nine times. V is TRBV3-1 and J is TRBJ2-1, with TRBD2 identical over 7 bases. Trimming removed 0 bases from V and 3 bases from J; junction bases left unmatched: 5. The CDR3 length is 16 residues. The germline V gene has CDR1 LGHDT and CDR2 YNNKEL (reference sequence). CDR3 DNA: TGTGCCAGCAGCCAAGATCCTAGCGGTATCTACAATGAGCAGTTCTTC. It is translated as CASSQDPSGIYNEQFF.

This clonotype has just a few counts. This chain links TRBV29-1 with TRBJ1-5, with a possible D match to TRBD1 (5 bases). Germline assignment: CDR1 SQVTM and CDR2 ANQGSEA. This CDR3 has 13 amino acids. Trimming pared 3 bases from V and 6 bases from J, leaving 12 bases between. The CDR3 nucleotides are TGCAGCGTTGAGGGGGGGAGGGGTCAGCCCCAGCATTTT. Translated, it gives CSVEGGRGQPQHF.

This clonotype was detected only a few times. This chain links TRBV6-2 or TRBV6-3 with TRBJ2-3; 10 bases align to TRBD2. This CDR3 comprises 14 residues. Per the germline V gene, CDR1 is MNHEY and CDR2 is SVGEGT. Germline trimming cut 6 bases from V and 4 bases from J; bases unmatched to any gene: 4. DNA of the CDR3: TGTGCCAGCAGGGGAGGACTAGCGGCAGATACGCAGTATTTT. It translates to CASRGGLAADTQYF.

Only a few counts were recorded for this clonotype. The J gene is TRBJ2-1, the V gene TRBV7-9, with 7 bases that match TRBD1. The CDR3 extends over 14 amino acids. The V gene end was trimmed by 2 bases and the J gene end by 5 bases; junction bases not matched to a gene: 3. CDR1 is SEHNR and CDR2 is FQNEAQ in the germline V gene (reference sequence). The chain's CDR3 is CASSLLGQHNEQFF. CDR3 sequence (DNA): TGTGCCAGCAGCTTACTGGGACAGCACAATGAGCAGTTCTTC.

The rearrangement uses TRBV20-1 and TRBJ2-7; D not resolved. V gave up 5 bases and J gave up 6 bases, with 20 bases separating them. The CDR3 loop spans 14 amino acids. In germline, CDR1 is DFQATT, CDR2 SNEGSKA (reference sequence). The CDR3 nucleotides are TGCAGTGCTTGTAAGGGCGGATCCTTAGGCGAGCAGTACTTC. Residues: CSACKGGSLGEQYF.

J is TRBJ2-7 and V is TRBV11-2; 9 bases are a match to TRBD1. The CDR3 length is 13 residues. Trimming cost V 5 bases and J 6 bases; bases outside gene matches: 5. Germline V gene data show CDR1 as SGHAT and CDR2 as FQNNGV. The DNA of the CDR3 is TGTGCCAGCAGCCTCTGGACAGGGGCCGAGCAGTACGTC. It yields the protein CASSLWTGAEQYV.

In its sample, this clonotype was seen many times. Relative to the germline gene, one junction end is altered; a read error may explain this. V and J are TRBV5-1 and TRBJ1-2; D not resolved. This CDR3 spans 13 amino acids. Germline values: CDR1 SGHRS, CDR2 YFSETQ. The CDR3 reads CASSLGTNYGYTF. The CDR3, as DNA: TGTGCCAGCAGCTTAGGGACTAACTATGGCTACACCTTC.